This is a list of T cell receptor beta chains from one sample in a study of OX40 agonist ivuxolimab in advanced cancers. Profiled with immunoSEQ multiplex PCR; TCRdb holds only in-frame clones, not every one. Of a few thousand clones in the sample, approximately 74% are singletons; the top ten hold 50% to 70%. Sequencing was performed on CD4+ or CD8+ T cells sorted from blood, taken in a trial of the OX40 agonist ivuxolimab. Every receptor here comes from an adult with an advanced solid tumor such as melanoma, head and neck, liver or kidney cancer. CDR3s include the opening cysteine and the closing phenylalanine or tryptophan. A D gene is named only where the DNA matches it firmly. Where a row states a size, it is once, few, many or the class of an expanded clone; other rows omit it.

size: NA; D: NA; J: TRBJ1-1; V: TRBV19; CDR3: CASRRWAGRSSTEAFF; DNA: TGTGCCAGTAGGCGATGGGCAGGACGCTCGAGCACTGAAGCTTTCTTT
size: medium-sized; D: NA; J: TRBJ2-7; V: TRBV7-9; CDR3: CAGSEDTHEQYF; DNA: TGTGCCGGCAGTGAAGATACCCACGAGCAGTACTTC
size: NA; D: NA; J: TRBJ2-7; V: TRBV5-1; CDR3: CASSFGGSYEQYF; DNA: TGCGCCAGCAGCTTTGGGGGTTCCTACGAGCAGTACTTC
size: NA; D: TRBD2; J: TRBJ2-7; V: TRBV11-2; CDR3: CASSLGLAGVEQYF; DNA: TGTGCCAGCAGCTTAGGTCTAGCGGGGGTCGAGCAGTACTTC
size: once; D: NA; J: TRBJ2-7; V: TRBV11-2; CDR3: CASSLTASYEQYF; DNA: TGTGCCAGCAGCTTGACCGCTTCCTACGAGCAGTACTTC
size: NA; D: NA; J: TRBJ1-1; V: TRBV6-1; CDR3: CASSEEVVPRLGQANTEAFF; DNA: TGTGCCAGCAGTGAAGAGGTTGTGCCCAGGCTAGGGCAGGCGAACACTGAAGCTTTCTTT
size: few; D: NA; J: TRBJ2-1; V: TRBV9; CDR3: CASSVYGSGHEQFF; DNA: TGTGCCAGCAGCGTATACGGATCTGGGCATGAGCAGTTCTTC
size: NA; D: NA; J: TRBJ2-3; V: TRBV11-2; CDR3: CASSLRGNRRDTQYF; DNA: TGTGCCAGCAGCTTGAGGGGGAACAGGAGGGATACGCAGTATTTT
size: NA; D: NA; J: TRBJ2-1; V: TRBV7-9; CDR3: CASSLRASLYNEQFF; DNA: TGTGCCAGCAGCTTACGGGCTTCTTTATACAATGAGCAGTTCTTC
size: NA; D: NA; J: TRBJ2-7; V: TRBV4-1; CDR3: CASSQEETEIYEQYF; DNA: TGCGCCAGCAGCCAAGAAGAGACAGAAATCTACGAGCAGTACTTC
size: medium-sized; D: NA; J: TRBJ2-3; V: TRBV6-5; CDR3: CASSVDFSDTQYF; DNA: TGTGCCAGCAGTGTGGACTTCTCGGATACGCAGTATTTT
size: few; D: TRBD1; J: TRBJ1-5; V: TRBV27; CDR3: CASSGGGQPQHF; DNA: TGTGCCAGCTCAGGGGGCGGGCAGCCCCAGCATTTT
size: NA; D: NA; J: TRBJ2-2; V: TRBV7-2; CDR3: CASSFAGELFF; DNA: TGTGCCAGCAGCTTTGCCGGGGAGCTGTTTTTT
size: NA; D: NA; J: TRBJ1-4; V: TRBV6-6; CDR3: CASKTGGRDEKLFF; DNA: TGTGCCAGCAAAACGGGGGGGAGAGATGAAAAACTGTTTTTT
size: NA; D: NA; J: TRBJ2-5; V: TRBV6-5; CDR3: CASSYSQETQYF; DNA: TGTGCCAGCAGTTACTCTCAAGAGACCCAGTACTTC
size: few; D: NA; J: TRBJ1-1; V: TRBV6-5; CDR3: CASSYNVRAEAFF; DNA: TGTGCCAGCAGTTACAACGTGAGGGCTGAAGCTTTCTTT
size: NA; D: TRBD2; J: TRBJ2-3; V: TRBV13; CDR3: CASSFMSGSSTDTQYF; DNA: TGTGCCAGCAGCTTCATGAGCGGGAGTTCCACAGATACGCAGTATTTT
size: NA; D: NA; J: TRBJ2-1; V: TRBV7-6; CDR3: CASSLGSYNEQFF; DNA: TGTGCCAGCAGCTTAGGCTCCTACAATGAGCAGTTCTTC
size: few; D: NA; J: TRBJ2-1; V: TRBV9; CDR3: CASSGGAHNEQFF; DNA: TGTGCCAGCAGCGGCGGAGCCCACAATGAGCAGTTCTTC
size: NA; D: NA; J: TRBJ1-1; V: TRBV30; CDR3: CAWSVSKVGAFF; DNA: TGTGCCTGGAGTGTATCCAAAGTGGGCGCTTTCTTT
size: NA; D: TRBD2; J: TRBJ2-7; V: TRBV11-3; CDR3: CASSQTDMPGGEQYF; DNA: TGTGCCAGCAGCCAGACCGACATGCCGGGGGGGGAGCAGTACTTC
size: once; D: NA; J: TRBJ2-1; V: TRBV19; CDR3: CASRDLSSYNEQFF; DNA: TGTGCCAGTAGGGACCTGAGCTCCTACAATGAGCAGTTCTTC
size: NA; D: NA; J: TRBJ1-4; V: TRBV28; CDR3: CATIAGQANEKLFF; DNA: TGTGCCACCATCGCGGGACAAGCTAATGAAAAACTGTTTTTT
size: NA; D: NA; J: TRBJ1-5; V: TRBV4-1; CDR3: CASSHTGSGGQPQHF; DNA: TGCGCCAGCAGCCATACAGGGAGCGGAGGTCAGCCCCAGCATTTT
size: few; D: NA; J: TRBJ2-7; V: TRBV11-2; CDR3: CASSLVLGEQYF; DNA: TGTGCCAGCAGCTTAGTACTGGGGGAGCAGTACTTC
size: few; D: NA; J: TRBJ2-7; V: TRBV20-1; CDR3: CSAGEVEQYF; DNA: TGCAGTGCGGGGGAGGTAGAGCAGTACTTC
size: NA; D: TRBD2; J: TRBJ2-7; V: TRBV7-6; CDR3: CASSPRTSGSLLDEQYF; DNA: TGTGCCAGCAGCCCCCGGACTAGCGGATCACTACTAGACGAGCAGTACTTC
size: NA; D: TRBD1; J: TRBJ2-7; V: TRBV10-3; CDR3: CATLTGQGIYEQYF; DNA: TGTGCCACCCTAACGGGACAGGGTATTTACGAGCAGTACTTC
size: medium-sized; D: TRBD1; J: TRBJ2-7; V: TRBV7-9; CDR3: CASSPRDRRIYEQYF; DNA: TGTGCCAGCAGCCCCCGGGACAGACGTATCTACGAGCAGTACTTC
size: NA; D: TRBD2; J: TRBJ2-7; V: TRBV5-6; CDR3: CASSFGLAGFLSYEQYF; DNA: TGTGCCAGCAGTTTCGGACTAGCGGGTTTTCTCTCCTACGAGCAGTACTTC
size: NA; D: NA; J: TRBJ1-1; V: TRBV6-1; CDR3: CASRAGYTEAFF; DNA: TGTGCCAGCAGGGCCGGGTACACTGAAGCTTTCTTT
size: NA; D: NA; J: TRBJ1-1; V: TRBV14; CDR3: CASSRMNTEAFF; DNA: TGTGCCAGCAGCCGTATGAACACTGAAGCTTTCTTT
size: few; D: NA; J: TRBJ2-1; V: TRBV7-2; CDR3: CASSHIAAPGNEQFF; DNA: TGTGCCAGCAGCCACATTGCGGCTCCGGGGAATGAGCAGTTCTTC
size: NA; D: NA; J: TRBJ1-2; V: TRBV14; CDR3: CASSQGTNYGYTF; DNA: TGTGCCAGCAGCCAAGGGACTAACTATGGCTACACCTTC
size: NA; D: NA; J: TRBJ2-1; V: TRBV19; CDR3: CASSIDLAISRGSYNEQFF; DNA: TGTGCCAGTAGTATAGACCTGGCAATAAGTCGGGGTTCCTACAATGAGCAGTTCTTC
size: NA; D: TRBD1; J: TRBJ2-3; V: TRBV19; CDR3: CATKTGSGTDTQYF; DNA: TGTGCCACCAAGACAGGGTCAGGCACAGATACGCAGTATTTT
size: NA; D: NA; J: TRBJ1-3; V: TRBV11-2; CDR3: CASTSPTGPGNTIYF; DNA: TGTGCCAGCACTTCCCCCACAGGGCCTGGAAACACCATATATTTT
size: NA; D: NA; J: TRBJ1-2; V: TRBV6-1; CDR3: CASSDGSFRSVDYGYTF; DNA: TGTGCCAGCAGTGATGGCAGTTTTCGGAGCGTCGACTATGGCTACACCTTC
size: few; D: TRBD1; J: TRBJ1-4; V: TRBV15; CDR3: CATSRGQGYEKLFF; DNA: TGTGCCACCAGCAGGGGACAGGGGTATGAAAAACTGTTTTTT
size: NA; D: NA; J: TRBJ2-1; V: TRBV7-2; CDR3: CASSPTLSYNEQFF; DNA: TGTGCCAGCAGCCCGACCTTATCCTACAATGAGCAGTTCTTC
size: NA; D: NA; J: TRBJ2-1; V: TRBV27; CDR3: CASSRGNEQFF; DNA: TGTGCCAGCAGTAGAGGGAATGAGCAGTTCTTC
size: many; D: TRBD2; J: TRBJ2-1; V: TRBV5-4; CDR3: CAVLAGGNNEQFF; DNA: TGTGCCGTTCTAGCGGGGGGGAACAATGAGCAGTTCTTC
size: NA; D: TRBD2; J: TRBJ2-3; V: TRBV6-1; CDR3: CASSGGEGPCTTDTQYF; DNA: TGTGCCAGCAGTGGGGGGGAGGGTCCCTGCACCACAGATACGCAGTATTTT
size: NA; D: NA; J: TRBJ2-2; V: TRBV2; CDR3: CASSVRGPNTGELFF; DNA: TGTGCCAGCAGTGTCAGGGGTCCCAACACCGGGGAGCTGTTTTTT
size: NA; D: NA; J: TRBJ2-6; V: TRBV30; CDR3: CAWSVDSGANVLTF; DNA: TGTGCCTGGAGTGTGGACTCTGGGGCCAACGTCCTGACTTTC
size: NA; D: NA; J: TRBJ2-4; V: TRBV6-5; CDR3: CASSYKGIRNIQYF; DNA: TGTGCCAGCAGTTATAAAGGGATTCGGAACATTCAGTACTTC
size: NA; D: TRBD1; J: TRBJ2-5; V: TRBV28; CDR3: CASSTQGADETQYF; DNA: TGTGCCAGCAGTACACAGGGGGCGGACGAGACCCAGTACTTC
size: NA; D: NA; J: TRBJ2-7; V: TRBV2; CDR3: CASSGDWVYEQYF; DNA: TGTGCCAGCAGTGGGGATTGGGTCTACGAGCAGTACTTC
size: many; D: NA; J: TRBJ1-1; V: TRBV2; CDR3: CASSVADNTEAFF; DNA: TGTGCCAGCAGTGTTGCAGACAACACTGAAGCTTTCTTT
size: NA; D: TRBD1; J: TRBJ1-6; V: TRBV6-7; CDR3: CASSYPSGRGLYNSPLHF; DNA: TGTGCCAGCAGTTACCCGTCCGGCAGGGGGCTCTATAATTCACCCCTCCACTTT
size: NA; D: TRBD2; J: TRBJ2-1; V: TRBV5-4; CDR3: CASSFSSGRVSYNEQFF; DNA: TGTGCCAGCAGCTTTTCAAGCGGGAGGGTTTCCTACAATGAGCAGTTCTTC